This T cell receptor beta chain was sequenced in a study of beta chain features in type 1 diabetes. As every portion of the isolated RNA was reverse transcribed, the sequencing read expressed TCRB transcripts. The protocol was immunoSEQ multiplex PCR, while the TCRdb copy is restricted to in-frame clones and leaves out a portion. The sample contains almost 350,000 clones, 8% of which appear only once. This clone was detected a few times. Its cognate antigen is unknown. Germline V CDR1 and CDR2: SNHLY, FYNNEI. CDR3 length equals 14 residues. Trimming removed 4 bases at V and 0 bases at J, with 7 bases between. Study-level points and caveats: There were fewer insertions and more deletions at the VDJ junctions of type 1 diabetes patients.

The V and J genes are TRBV2 and TRBJ1-5; unclear D gene. Specimen: central memory CD4+ T cells from blood. This TCR derives from a woman under 30 in good health. The CDR3 protein is CASSGLYSNQPQHF. CDR3 in DNA: TGTGCCAGCAGTGGCCTATATAGCAATCAGCCCCAGCATTTT.